This TCR beta chain was captured in a study of shared clonotypes between healthy human individuals (TCRdb year 2020). As for the study more broadly: The cohort comprised a couple of women and a few men aged 18 to 49 years. For each donor, CD4 naive and CD4 memory were each given three plates, CD8 naive was given two plates, and CD8 memory was given one plate. Leukapheresis yielded between about 0.94 and 8.9 billion PBMCs per donor. Blood TCR repertoires of four to six healthy adults were deeply sequenced to estimate repertoire size and the extent of clonotype sharing between individuals. Libraries were prepared and TCR repertoires were sequenced by different laboratories using diverse techniques, in order to increase sequencing depth and limit assay-specific biases.

The CDR3 has 14 amino acids, counting the end cysteine and phenylalanine. Solely the CDR3 DNA is kept, with 42 bases framed from the first base. At the junction V is shortened by 3 bases and J by 6 bases; bases outside the gene matches: 5. For CDR1 and CDR2, the germline V gene lists MGHDK and SYGVNS. Points the paper makes about the study in general: Based on pairwise subsampling, the degree of clonotype sharing among donors was expected to be affected by sequencing depth. The genetic and exposure-history diversity represented was limited by the small number of donors. Sampling was limited to blood, and TCR repertoires in tissue likely differ from TCR repertoires in blood. Larger estimated clonotype richness was generally found for naive subsets than for memory subsets. Higher generation probabilities were observed for clonotypes shared by all four sorted-subset donors than for non-shared clonotypes. Incomplete sequencing was indicated by rarefaction of sorted-subset datasets, despite the large sequencing depth. When several donors were compared, the shared fraction of clonotypes was around 4.6% for naive CD4, about 4% for naive CD8, more than 2% for memory CD4, and less than 0.45% for memory CD8.

For the CD8 naive samples, CD45RO-negative cells were positively selected for CCR7, yielding a CD45RA+CCR7+ population from which TemRA cells were excluded. Donors were healthy HIV-negative adults with no recently reported acute infections or vaccinations. Every donor was a Caucasian adult living in Nashville, Tennessee, USA. After blood collection by leukapheresis, PBMCs were isolated using Ficoll-Histopaque density gradient centrifugation and then cryopreserved in the vapor phase of liquid nitrogen. Analytical flow cytometry was used to check the purity and quantity of every magnetically sorted T cell population. Each sorted fraction had its genomic DNA isolated and then quantified by UV absorbance on a Nanodrop 2000c. With regard to this clone: No antigen is known for it. The input lacks base qualities; no much larger clone sits a single base away.

TCR CDR3 regions were amplified from genomic DNA by multiplex PCR using the deep immunoSEQ assay. Genomic DNA extracted from each cell subset was distributed evenly over all wells of several immunoSEQ 96-well plates, and each plate served as one replicate. For sorted subsets, each replicate PCR was loaded with approximately 0.2 ug genomic DNA, equivalent to 30,000 to 35,000 T cell genomes. The purified libraries were quantified using a Qubit 3.0 fluorometer, sized with a Bioanalyzer 2100, and then quantified again using the KAPA Library Quantification kit. Each immunoSEQ 96-well plate was sequenced on its own single-read 150-cycle Illumina NextSeq 550 flow cell. The paper's processing steps were these. The immunoSEQ output contained only junctional sequences without quality scores, so filtering could not match that applied to full-length reads. To assign V/J genes and CDR3, sequences were annotated using PyIR, a Python wrapper for IgBLAST v1.9, with IMGT germline references. Reads were removed for weak V/J assignments (E-value above 1e-6), missing CDR3, stop codons, out-of-frame junctions, or ambiguous translated residues. V3J clonotypes were defined as sequences sharing the same inferred V gene, J gene, and CDR3 amino acid sequence. To compute the percentage overlap between repertoires, the number of shared unique clonotypes was divided by the size of the smaller repertoire. Repertoire richness was assessed with RTK rarefaction, the Chao1 estimator, and Recon v2.1 estimates of unobserved clonotypes. For all TCRbeta clonotypes obtained by the gDNA method from several donors, generation probabilities were computed with OLGA. TCRdb took over this immuneACCESS table, retaining in-frame rearrangements with V and J assigned. Such tables are incomplete; in checked studies, under half of the missing clones stem from an unresolved V gene, and the remainder is unexplained. V, J and clone size derive from that table, while D and trimming were established from the DNA sequence. The sample table contains roughly 2,000,000 clones; only one count was recorded for just under 95% of them. Around 1.8% of the sample rests with the top ten.

The chain uses TRBV25-1 and TRBJ2-7, with TRBD2 matching 10 junction bases. The sequenced sample consisted of naive CD8+ T cells from PBMCs. In the paper's terms, the cell subset or site label means: CD45RA+CCR7+. The sequence came from a young man in good health. Some clones in this sample may be carry-over from other donors' samples. The CDR3 in this case is CASSEWTSGREQYF. At the DNA level, the sequence is TGTGCCAGCAGTGAGTGGACTAGCGGACGCGAGCAGTACTTC.